The rows below give T cell receptor beta chains drawn from one sample of a study of somatic mutations in cytotoxic T cells in rheumatoid arthritis. Only in-frame clones appear in the TCRdb table, and some are missing; sequencing was by immunoSEQ multiplex PCR. The sample yields 20,000 to 25,000 clones, about 86% seen once. Material for sequencing was CD8+ T cells sorted from blood. These receptors originate from a woman between 45 and 65 years old in good health. Each CDR3 is given with its conserved first and last residue. The D gene is left open where the match is weak. Not every row has a clone size; where given, it reads once, few, many or a size class.

CDR3 length: 20; V gene: TRBV5-1; clone size: .; D gene: TRBD1; J gene: TRBJ1-1; CDR3 protein: CASSYSLAGTGDTGGTEAFF; CDR3 DNA: TGCGCCAGCAGCTACTCCCTGGCCGGGACAGGGGACACCGGGGGCACTGAAGCTTTCTTT
CDR3 length: 19; V gene: TRBV2; clone size: .; D gene: .; J gene: TRBJ2-3; CDR3 protein: CASSATAVISARGADTQYF; CDR3 DNA: TGTGCCAGCAGTGCAACCGCTGTTATTTCGGCGCGGGGCGCAGATACGCAGTATTTT
CDR3 length: 15; V gene: TRBV6-1; clone size: .; D gene: TRBD1; J gene: TRBJ2-3; CDR3 protein: CASSIPGQGTDTQYF; CDR3 DNA: TGTGCCAGCAGTATTCCGGGACAGGGCACAGATACGCAGTATTTT
CDR3 length: 14; V gene: TRBV9; clone size: once; D gene: TRBD1; J gene: TRBJ2-1; CDR3 protein: CASSVRTGGDEQFF; CDR3 DNA: TGTGCCAGCAGCGTAAGGACAGGGGGGGATGAGCAGTTCTTC
CDR3 length: 18; V gene: TRBV4-3; clone size: .; D gene: TRBD2; J gene: TRBJ2-4; CDR3 protein: CASSQDPYGGAAKNIQYF; CDR3 DNA: TGCGCCAGCAGCCAAGATCCCTACGGGGGGGCGGCCAAAAACATTCAGTACTTC
CDR3 length: 15; V gene: TRBV9; clone size: .; D gene: TRBD1; J gene: TRBJ1-3; CDR3 protein: CATGTGDNSGNTIYF; CDR3 DNA: TGTGCCACCGGGACAGGTGACAACTCTGGAAACACCATATATTTT
CDR3 length: 13; V gene: TRBV2; clone size: .; D gene: .; J gene: TRBJ1-5; CDR3 protein: CATRYSSNQPQHF; CDR3 DNA: TGTGCCACCCGGTACAGCTCCAATCAGCCCCAGCATTTT
CDR3 length: 11; V gene: TRBV9; clone size: .; D gene: .; J gene: TRBJ2-2; CDR3 protein: CASSTLGELFF; CDR3 DNA: TGTGCCAGCAGCACCCTAGGGGAGCTGTTTTTT
CDR3 length: 15; V gene: TRBV9; clone size: .; D gene: TRBD1; J gene: TRBJ2-5; CDR3 protein: CASSAGDSHQETQYF; CDR3 DNA: TGTGCCAGCAGCGCAGGGGACAGCCACCAAGAGACCCAGTACTTC
CDR3 length: 19; V gene: TRBV19; clone size: .; D gene: .; J gene: TRBJ2-2; CDR3 protein: CASSIDLVKLDPNTGELFF; CDR3 DNA: TGTGCCAGTAGTATAGATTTGGTTAAGTTGGATCCCAACACCGGGGAGCTGTTTTTT
CDR3 length: 15; V gene: TRBV9; clone size: .; D gene: TRBD1; J gene: TRBJ1-2; CDR3 protein: CASSGGDSANYGYTF; CDR3 DNA: TGTGCCAGCAGCGGGGGGGACAGCGCTAACTATGGCTACACCTTC
CDR3 length: 15; V gene: TRBV21-1; clone size: .; D gene: .; J gene: TRBJ1-2; CDR3 protein: CASSTLVGDPYGYTF; CDR3 DNA: TGTGCCAGCAGCACCCTTGTGGGGGACCCCTATGGCTACACCTTC
CDR3 length: 14; V gene: TRBV27; clone size: .; D gene: TRBD1; J gene: TRBJ1-2; CDR3 protein: CASSPGQGVRGYTF; CDR3 DNA: TGTGCCAGCAGTCCAGGACAGGGGGTGAGGGGCTACACCTTC
CDR3 length: 15; V gene: TRBV6-4; clone size: few; D gene: TRBD1; J gene: TRBJ2-1; CDR3 protein: CASSETGEKGDEQFF; CDR3 DNA: TGTGCCAGCAGTGAGACAGGGGAGAAAGGCGATGAGCAGTTCTTC
CDR3 length: 18; V gene: TRBV9; clone size: .; D gene: .; J gene: TRBJ1-3; CDR3 protein: CASSNPVHPETSGNTIYF; CDR3 DNA: TGTGCCAGCAGCAACCCGGTACACCCGGAAACCTCTGGAAACACCATATATTTT
CDR3 length: 16; V gene: TRBV6-4; clone size: .; D gene: .; J gene: TRBJ2-2; CDR3 protein: CASSDRAGDLTGELFF; CDR3 DNA: TGTGCCAGCAGTGACAGGGCAGGGGACCTCACCGGGGAGCTGTTTTTT
CDR3 length: 14; V gene: TRBV29-1; clone size: once; D gene: TRBD1; J gene: TRBJ2-2; CDR3 protein: CSGKGQGETGELFF; CDR3 DNA: TGCAGCGGGAAGGGACAGGGGGAAACCGGGGAGCTGTTTTTT
CDR3 length: 13; V gene: TRBV7-6; clone size: .; D gene: .; J gene: TRBJ2-3; CDR3 protein: CASSSGEVDTQYF; CDR3 DNA: TGTGCCAGCAGCTCCGGTGAGGTAGATACGCAGTATTTT
CDR3 length: 14; V gene: TRBV2; clone size: .; D gene: .; J gene: TRBJ2-5; CDR3 protein: CASSEGRTSETQYF; CDR3 DNA: TGTGCCAGCAGTGAAGGAAGAACCTCAGAGACCCAGTACTTC
CDR3 length: 15; V gene: TRBV9; clone size: .; D gene: .; J gene: TRBJ2-1; CDR3 protein: CASSVEGDADNEQFF; CDR3 DNA: TGTGCCAGCAGCGTAGAGGGGGACGCCGACAATGAGCAGTTCTTC
CDR3 length: 16; V gene: TRBV4-3; clone size: .; D gene: TRBD1; J gene: TRBJ2-7; CDR3 protein: CASSQEWGDRDYEQYF; CDR3 DNA: TGCGCCAGCAGCCAAGAGTGGGGGGACAGGGACTACGAGCAGTACTTC
CDR3 length: 12; V gene: TRBV5-4; clone size: .; D gene: .; J gene: TRBJ1-2; CDR3 protein: CASPTGEGGYTF; CDR3 DNA: TGTGCCAGTCCAACCGGGGAAGGGGGCTACACCTTC
CDR3 length: 16; V gene: TRBV4-3; clone size: .; D gene: .; J gene: TRBJ2-2; CDR3 protein: CASSQDGWQGIGELFF; CDR3 DNA: TGCGCCAGCAGCCAAGATGGATGGCAGGGGATCGGGGAGCTGTTTTTT
CDR3 length: 14; V gene: TRBV4-1; clone size: .; D gene: .; J gene: TRBJ2-3; CDR3 protein: CASSQDGPGDTQYF; CDR3 DNA: TGCGCCAGCAGCCAAGATGGGCCGGGAGATACGCAGTATTTT
CDR3 length: 15; V gene: TRBV19; clone size: once; D gene: TRBD2; J gene: TRBJ2-2; CDR3 protein: CASKGGELHTGELFF; CDR3 DNA: TGTGCCAGTAAGGGAGGGGAACTTCACACCGGGGAGCTGTTTTTT
CDR3 length: 15; V gene: TRBV4-3; clone size: .; D gene: TRBD2; J gene: TRBJ2-7; CDR3 protein: CASSQGLAGGYEQYF; CDR3 DNA: TGCGCCAGCAGCCAGGGACTAGCGGGGGGTTACGAGCAGTACTTC
CDR3 length: 13; V gene: TRBV28; clone size: .; D gene: TRBD1; J gene: TRBJ1-5; CDR3 protein: CASRGGLRRPQHF; CDR3 DNA: TGTGCCAGCAGAGGGGGCTTACGGCGGCCCCAGCATTTT
CDR3 length: 14; V gene: TRBV9; clone size: .; D gene: .; J gene: TRBJ2-7; CDR3 protein: CASSVGDLPYEQYF; CDR3 DNA: TGTGCCAGCAGCGTAGGGGACCTACCCTACGAGCAGTACTTC
CDR3 length: 13; V gene: TRBV14; clone size: few; D gene: .; J gene: TRBJ2-5; CDR3 protein: CASSLYSKETQYF; CDR3 DNA: TGTGCCAGCAGCCTCTACTCAAAAGAGACCCAGTACTTC
CDR3 length: 14; V gene: TRBV29-1; clone size: .; D gene: TRBD1; J gene: TRBJ2-2; CDR3 protein: CSVPGQGAAGELFF; CDR3 DNA: TGCAGCGTTCCCGGACAGGGGGCAGCCGGGGAGCTGTTTTTT
CDR3 length: 14; V gene: TRBV9; clone size: medium-sized; D gene: TRBD1; J gene: TRBJ2-1; CDR3 protein: CASSARDRPNEQFF; CDR3 DNA: TGTGCCAGCAGCGCCCGGGACAGACCTAATGAGCAGTTCTTC
CDR3 length: 18; V gene: TRBV11-1; clone size: .; D gene: .; J gene: TRBJ1-1; CDR3 protein: CASSYGIWTEHMNTEAFF; CDR3 DNA: TGTGCCAGCAGCTACGGGATTTGGACAGAACACATGAACACTGAAGCTTTCTTT
CDR3 length: 14; V gene: TRBV13; clone size: .; D gene: TRBD1; J gene: TRBJ2-5; CDR3 protein: CASSLGTGVQTQYF; CDR3 DNA: TGTGCCAGCAGCTTAGGGACAGGGGTACAGACCCAGTACTTC
CDR3 length: 15; V gene: TRBV6-5; clone size: .; D gene: TRBD1; J gene: TRBJ1-4; CDR3 protein: CASSYNRGNVEKLFF; CDR3 DNA: TGTGCCAGCAGTTACAACAGGGGTAATGTTGAAAAACTGTTTTTT
CDR3 length: 19; V gene: TRBV30; clone size: once; D gene: TRBD2; J gene: TRBJ2-2; CDR3 protein: CAWSVLCASGGEVPGELFF; CDR3 DNA: TGTGCCTGGAGTGTACTATGTGCTAGCGGGGGCGAGGTACCCGGGGAGCTGTTTTTT
CDR3 length: 16; V gene: TRBV4-1; clone size: .; D gene: TRBD2; J gene: TRBJ2-1; CDR3 protein: CASSHPGLAGYNEQFF; CDR3 DNA: TGCGCCAGCAGCCACCCGGGACTAGCGGGGTACAATGAGCAGTTCTTC
CDR3 length: 16; V gene: TRBV19; clone size: .; D gene: .; J gene: TRBJ2-7; CDR3 protein: CASSPRGSGLGYEQYF; CDR3 DNA: TGTGCCAGTAGTCCTCGTGGATCTGGGCTGGGGTACGAGCAGTACTTC
CDR3 length: 15; V gene: TRBV4-1; clone size: .; D gene: .; J gene: TRBJ1-1; CDR3 protein: CASSHMTGLNTEAFF; CDR3 DNA: TGCGCCAGCAGCCATATGACAGGACTCAACACTGAAGCTTTCTTT
CDR3 length: 15; V gene: TRBV4-3; clone size: .; D gene: TRBD1; J gene: TRBJ2-7; CDR3 protein: CASSQTDRGTYEQYF; CDR3 DNA: TGCGCCAGCAGCCAAACAGACAGGGGAACCTACGAGCAGTACTTC
CDR3 length: 16; V gene: TRBV4-2; clone size: .; D gene: TRBD2; J gene: TRBJ2-1; CDR3 protein: CASSSGEGLAANEQFF; CDR3 DNA: TGTGCCAGCAGCTCCGGGGAGGGACTAGCTGCAAATGAGCAGTTCTTC
CDR3 length: 17; V gene: TRBV19; clone size: .; D gene: .; J gene: TRBJ1-3; CDR3 protein: CASSIDQHTSSGNTIYF; CDR3 DNA: TGTGCCAGTAGTATAGATCAACATACCAGCTCTGGAAACACCATATATTTT
CDR3 length: 14; V gene: TRBV7-9; clone size: .; D gene: .; J gene: TRBJ2-7; CDR3 protein: CASSLDDRSYEQYF; CDR3 DNA: TGTGCCAGCAGCTTGGATGACAGGAGCTACGAGCAGTACTTC
CDR3 length: 12; V gene: TRBV19; clone size: .; D gene: .; J gene: TRBJ1-1; CDR3 protein: CASSVLGVAAFF; CDR3 DNA: TGTGCCAGTAGTGTTCTCGGGGTGGCGGCTTTCTTT
CDR3 length: 16; V gene: TRBV5-6; clone size: .; D gene: .; J gene: TRBJ1-2; CDR3 protein: CASSSSLEGIWYGYTF; CDR3 DNA: TGTGCCAGCAGCTCAAGCCTCGAGGGTATTTGGTATGGCTACACCTTC
CDR3 length: 15; V gene: TRBV28; clone size: .; D gene: .; J gene: TRBJ2-1; CDR3 protein: CASSLMGSSYNEQFF; CDR3 DNA: TGTGCCAGCAGTTTAATGGGAAGCTCCTACAATGAGCAGTTCTTC
CDR3 length: 15; V gene: TRBV15; clone size: .; D gene: .; J gene: TRBJ1-2; CDR3 protein: CATSSTWGGLDGYTF; CDR3 DNA: TGTGCCACCAGCTCAACCTGGGGGGGGCTCGATGGCTACACCTTC
CDR3 length: 14; V gene: TRBV7-2; clone size: .; D gene: .; J gene: TRBJ1-1; CDR3 protein: CASSLGGWNTEAFF; CDR3 DNA: TGTGCCAGCAGCTTAGGGGGGTGGAACACTGAAGCTTTCTTT